The T cell receptor beta chain under discussion was sequenced for a study of cytomegalovirus exposure and HLA in healthy donors. This CDR3 is 15 amino acids long. Trimming cost V 2 bases and J 1 base, with 10 bases left between them. The germline V gene encodes CDR1 SGHTA and CDR2 FQGNSA. The primer mix had 60 Vbeta and 13 Jbeta primers. Sequencing used immunoSEQ multiplex PCR; TCRdb keeps in-frame clones, though not all of them. Recorded for this sample: 70,000 or so clones. Points on this clone: Its antigen is as yet unknown.

General observations from the study: Earlier findings revealed that most TCR beta V segments proved productive either about 87% or about 30% of the time. It was reportedly the case that the classifier diagnosed cytomegalovirus status with high specificity and sensitivity. Investigators reported over 150 TCR beta chains as tied to cytomegalovirus.

The V gene is TRBV7-2, the J gene TRBJ2-3; tentative D call: TRBD2 (6 bases). This receptor was obtained from a female donor in good health and CMV-seropositive. Material for sequencing was PBMCs. The CDR3 here is CASSLTKRGTDTQYF. The CDR3 coding sequence is TGTGCCAGCAGCTTAACGAAGCGGGGCACAGATACGCAGTATTTT. The full variable domain, completed using reference TRBV7-2 and TRBJ2-3, is GAGVSQSPSNKVTEKGKDVELRCDPISGHTALYWYRQSLGQGLEFLIYFQGNSAPDKSGLPSDRFSAERTGGSVSTLTIQRTQQEDSAVYLCASSLTKRGTDTQYFGPGTRLTVL.